These 5 T cell receptor beta chains were all obtained from the same sample, sequenced in a study of OX40 agonist ivuxolimab in advanced cancers. The method was immunoSEQ multiplex PCR; TCRdb's version includes in-frame clones alone and lacks a portion of them. Of about 25,000 clones listed, about 86% were seen once; the top ten hold 40% to 55%. Here the sequenced sample was CD4+ or CD8+ T cells sorted from blood, taken in a trial of the OX40 agonist ivuxolimab. Receptor source: an adult with an advanced solid tumor such as melanoma, head and neck, liver or kidney cancer.

This clone was detected only a few times. The chain is built from TRBV4-1 and TRBJ1-6, with 10 bases lining up with TRBD1. V dropped 6 bases and J dropped 8; count of bases not matched to a gene: 10. CDR1 is MGHRA and CDR2 is YSYEKL in the germline V gene. The CDR3 consists of 16 residues. The CDR3 DNA reads as TGCGCCAGCAGTTACAGCCCCGGGACAGGGGATTCACCCCTCCACTTT. Its protein is CASSYSPGTGDSPLHF.

J is TRBJ2-3 and V is TRBV7-6; D is ambiguous. Germline CDR1 is SGHVS and CDR2 is FNYEAQ. V gave up 5 bases and J gave up 3 bases, with 12 bases separating them. CDR3 length: 14 amino acids. The CDR3 protein is CASSLSMGTDTQYF. CDR3 DNA: TGTGCCAGCAGCCTTAGTATGGGAACAGATACGCAGTATTTT.

This chain connects TRBV6-6 to TRBJ1-2; 10 bases match TRBD1. This CDR3 region has 14 residues. V trimming: 4 bases; J trimming: 5 bases; junction bases outside the gene matches: 4. From germline, CDR1 is MNHNY and CDR2 SVGAGI (reference sequence). The CDR3 loop reads CASSLGQGGYGYTF. Here the CDR3 DNA reads TGTGCCAGCAGTTTAGGACAGGGGGGATATGGCTACACCTTC.

This chain connects TRBV19 to TRBJ2-7, with 7 positions matching TRBD1. Trimming removed 5 bases from V and 3 bases from J; junction bases left unmatched: 10. Germline V CDR1 and CDR2: LNHDA, SQIVND (reference sequence). The CDR3 sequence is 15 residues long. In DNA, the CDR3 is TGTGCCAGTAGTCCCCCTGACAGGGCGTTCTACGAGCAGTACTTC. It codes for CASSPPDRAFYEQYF.

This chain uses TRBV5-6 with TRBJ1-6; D ambiguous. The V end was cut by 3 bases, the J end by 10 bases, with 8 bases between. Germline V gene data show CDR1 as SGHDT and CDR2 as YYEEEE. This CDR3 is 12 amino acids long. CDR3 protein: CASSSPGSPLHF. Written as DNA, the CDR3 is TGTGCCAGCAGCTCTCCTGGATCACCCCTCCACTTT.